These 20 T cell receptor beta chains came from one sample sequenced in a study of CXCR3-negative and CXCR3-positive naive CD8 T cells (dated 2019 in TCRdb). The sample was run on a NextSeq 550. The Human TCR Profiling Kit (MiLaboratory) was used to make UMI-labeled 5' RACE TRB cDNA libraries. TCRdb reprocessed the reads; each CDR3 protein sequence makes one entry, and DNA is unavailable. This sample's listing comprises 30,000 to 40,000 distinct CDR3 sequences. The ten largest clonotypes hold roughly 14% of the sample. The sequencing sample was made of memory CD8+ T cells from blood. The cell subset or site label for this specimen denotes: conventional CD8+ memory T cells (TMEM), sorted as controls. The receptors derive from a human donor in good health. Some clones in this sample may be carry-over from other donors' samples.

The V gene is TRBV24-1, the J gene TRBJ2-7. Germline CDR1 is KGHDR and CDR2 is SFDVKD. The CDR3 is made up of 14 amino acids. CDR3 loop: CATSGQGGSYEQYF.

This chain links TRBV11-3 with TRBJ2-1. This CDR3 contains 12 residues. Germline CDR1 and CDR2: SGHNT and YENEEA. The CDR3 loop is CASSLDWGEQFF.

The V and J genes are TRBV7-2 and TRBJ2-1; TCRdb outputs TRBD1, but without DNA this stays unchecked. Germline V CDR1 and CDR2: SGHTA, FQGNSA. This CDR3 comprises 12 residues. The CDR3 region is CASNLGDNEQFF.

V is TRBV21-1 and J is TRBJ2-7; TCRdb outputs TRBD2, but without DNA this stays unchecked. TRBV21-1 is a recognized pseudogene. The CDR3 has 17 residues. The chain's CDR3 is CASSKELLAEVRDEQYF.

The chain has TRBV20-1 and TRBJ1-2. This CDR3 has 11 residues. Per the germline V gene, CDR1 is DFQATT and CDR2 is SNEGSKA (reference sequence). This CDR3 is CSARLIRGYTF.

The V and J genes are TRBV10-3 and TRBJ2-1; TCRdb selects TRBD2, and the lack of DNA leaves this call unchecked. CDR1 is ENHRY and CDR2 is SYGVKD in the germline V gene. This CDR3 has 15 residues. The CDR3 loop is CAISDGGETYNEQFF.

V and J are TRBV11-2 and TRBJ2-7. The CDR3 runs to 13 residues. CDR1 and CDR2 from the germline V gene are SGHAT and FQNNGV. The CDR3 loop is CASSFGYSYEQYF.

The rearrangement uses TRBV20-1 and TRBJ2-1; lacking DNA, the TRBD2 call made by TCRdb goes unchecked. Germline V CDR1 and CDR2: DFQATT, SNEGSKA (reference sequence). The CDR3 is made up of 17 amino acids. This CDR3 is CSASGPEVGPSGVKQFF.

The rearrangement joins TRBV4-3 to TRBJ2-7; the TRBD1 assignment by TCRdb is unverifiable without DNA. Germline CDR1 reads LGHNA; CDR2 reads YSLEER. The CDR3 sequence is 17 residues long. This chain's CDR3 is CASSQDFTGGGSYEQYF.

The V gene is TRBV29-1, the J gene TRBJ1-2. Germline V CDR1 and CDR2: SQVTM, ANQGSEA. The CDR3 consists of 15 residues. This CDR3 is CSVGGTSNINYGYTF.

This sequence joins TRBV7-6 and TRBJ2-3; TCRdb lists TRBD1, though no DNA is available to test this call. This CDR3 is 12 amino acids long. In germline, CDR1 is SGHVS, CDR2 FNYEAQ. CDR3 amino acids: CASSQGGDTQYF.

The J gene is TRBJ1-2, the V gene TRBV10-3; TCRdb calls TRBD1, which cannot be checked without DNA. The CDR3 is 16 amino acids. The V gene's germline CDR1 is ENHRY and CDR2 SYGVKD. The CDR3 sequence: CAISDLPRDRGYGYTF.

This sequence joins TRBV13 and TRBJ2-7. The CDR3 has 14 amino acids. Germline V gives CDR1 PRHDT, CDR2 FYEKMQ (reference sequence). The CDR3 is CASSFSGRTYEQYF.

Considering frequency, this clonotype is medium-sized. The J gene is TRBJ1-1, the V gene TRBV7-2; TCRdb's D call of TRBD1 is untestable without DNA. Looked up from germline, CDR1 is SGHTA and CDR2 is FQGNSA. This CDR3 has 17 residues. The CDR3 sequence is CASSLEGTFGRNTEAFF.

The rearrangement joins TRBV7-6 to TRBJ1-1; TCRdb picks TRBD1, but there is no DNA to check that call. The length of the CDR3 is 16 residues. Germline V gene lookup returns CDR1 SGHVS and CDR2 FNYEAQ. The CDR3 here is CANSSHPGPGNTEAFF.

The rearrangement joins TRBV7-9 to TRBJ1-3. This CDR3 contains 15 residues. The germline gives CDR1 SEHNR, CDR2 FQNEAQ (reference sequence). CDR3 sequence reads: CASSPPTVSGNTIYF.

This chain joins TRBV7-8 and TRBJ2-7; no DNA is available, so the TRBD1 call from TCRdb remains unchecked. CDR1 and CDR2 (germline): SGHVS, FQNEAQ. The length of the CDR3 is 13 residues. The CDR3 loop reads CASTDRDFDEQYF.

The CDR3: CASCPGTGVCEQYF. V is TRBV6-2 or TRBV6-3 and J is TRBJ2-7; the TCRdb call, TRBD1, lacks DNA for checking. The CDR3 runs 14 residues. The germline gives CDR1 MNHEY, CDR2 SVGEGT.

The chain couples TRBV5-1 to TRBJ2-1. This CDR3 region has 15 residues. Looked up from germline, CDR1 is SGHRS and CDR2 is YFSETQ. CDR3 region: CASSLITVSYNEQFF.

V gene TRBV20-1 combines with J gene TRBJ2-5. The CDR3 has 15 residues. The germline V gene encodes CDR1 DFQATT and CDR2 SNEGSKA (reference sequence). The CDR3 sequence is CSARDVEPSQETQYF.